A single sample gave rise to the 17 T cell receptor beta chains below, sequenced in a study of T cells after yellow fever vaccination. TCRdb fed the 5' RACE reads into MiXCR, producing one record per CDR3 protein. The sample carries 300,000 to 400,000 distinct CDR3 sequences, approximately 5.7% recorded once. Material: PBMCs, obtained 5 days after the yellow fever booster vaccination. The receptors shown here come from a young man who received the YFV17D yellow fever vaccine.

J is TRBJ2-5 and V is TRBV7-2; tentatively, D is TRBD1 or TRBD2 (6 bases each). Per germline, CDR1 SGHTA and CDR2 FQGNSA. The CDR3 is 17 residues long. With 2 bases removed from V and 6 bases from J, the gap between germline ends came to 22 bases. In DNA, the CDR3 is TGTGCCAGCAGCTTATTCGGACCCCTGACTGGGGGGCAGACCCAGTACTTC. This translates into CASSLFGPLTGGQTQYF.

At least ten counts were recorded for this clonotype. This sequence joins TRBV29-1 and TRBJ2-7; no firm D call. V lost 1 base and J 1 base, leaving 8 bases between the germline ends. The germline V gene has CDR1 SQVTM and CDR2 ANQGSEA. The CDR3 runs 13 residues. CDR3 sequence reads: CSVEGGGSYEQYF. The CDR3 DNA reads TGCAGCGTTGAAGGGGGTGGTTCCTACGAGCAGTACTTC.

In its sample, this clonotype was seen a few times. This chain links TRBV20-1 with TRBJ2-5; 9 bases line up with TRBD1. J was trimmed by 5 bases and V by 4 bases; bases with no gene match: 8. Germline V CDR1 and CDR2: DFQATT, SNEGSKA (reference sequence). This CDR3 comprises 14 residues. The CDR3 loop reads CSAMGQGSGETQYF. The CDR3 bases are TGCAGTGCTATGGGACAGGGTTCAGGGGAGACCCAGTACTTC.

This chain links TRBV30 with TRBJ2-2, with a tentative D call TRBD1 (6 bases). CDR1 GTSNPN and CDR2 SVGIG come from the germline V gene (reference sequence). Trimming removed 3 bases from V and 2 bases from J, with 10 bases in between. CDR3 length: 14 residues. The CDR3 here is CAWSRGRNTGELFF. In nucleotides, the CDR3 is TGTGCCTGGAGCAGGGGCAGAAACACCGGGGAGCTGTTTTTT.

This clonotype was detected only a few times. The chain uses TRBV5-6 and TRBJ2-1; no reliable D call. Germline loops: CDR1 SGHDT, CDR2 YYEEEE. This CDR3 has 13 amino acids. The V gene lost 4 bases and the J gene lost 3 bases, with 8 bases spanning the gap. The CDR3 is CASSTDHYNEQFF. The DNA for the CDR3 is TGTGCCAGCAGCACAGACCACTACAATGAGCAGTTCTTC. The full variable domain, rest sourced from reference TRBV5-6 and TRBJ2-1, is DAGVTQSPTHLIKTRGQQVTLRCSPKSGHDTVSWYQQALGQGPQFIFQYYEEEERQRGNFPDRFSGHQFPNYSSELNVNALLLGDSALYLCASSTDHYNEQFFGPGTRLTVL.

This clonotype was recorded many times. The chain has TRBV20-1 and TRBJ2-3, with D maybe TRBD1 (6 bases). With 5 bases removed from V and 4 bases from J, the gap between germline ends came to 16 bases. CDR3 length: 14 residues. CDR1 is DFQATT and CDR2 is SNEGSKA in the germline V gene (reference sequence). The CDR3 reads CSAETGIWADTQYF. CDR3 in DNA: TGCAGTGCTGAGACAGGTATCTGGGCAGATACGCAGTATTTT.

The chain employs TRBV10-2 and TRBJ2-1; D is unresolved. Germline values: CDR1 WSHSY, CDR2 SAAADI. V lost 4 bases and J lost 10, with 14 bases in between. The CDR3 has 13 amino acids. The CDR3 spells CASSGTGFWEQFF. The CDR3 nucleotides read TGCGCCAGCAGTGGGACGGGCTTTTGGGAGCAGTTCTTC.

The chain employs TRBV7-2 and TRBJ2-3; D assignment may be TRBD1 or TRBD2 (6 bases each). CDR1 and CDR2 from the germline V gene are SGHTA and FQGNSA. The CDR3 contains 15 residues. V gave up 6 bases and J gave up 3 bases, with 16 bases separating them. CDR3 DNA sequence: TGTGCCAGCAGAACCGGTGGGGGGCGGACAGATACGCAGTATTTT. Protein product: CASRTGGGRTDTQYF.

The table lists this clonotype with many counts. The rearrangement links TRBV20-1 to TRBJ1-1; no definite D call. Trimming stripped 3 bases from V and 0 bases from J, with 5 bases between. Germline assignment: CDR1 DFQATT and CDR2 SNEGSKA (reference sequence). The CDR3 is 12 amino acids. CDR3 residues: CSASGMNTEAFF. In DNA, the CDR3 is TGCAGTGCTAGCGGTATGAACACTGAAGCTTTCTTT.

This clonotype was seen only a few times. The V call is TRBV20-1, the J call TRBJ2-3; TRBD2 agrees at 9 bases. The ends lost 6 bases at V and 4 bases at J; junction bases unmatched: 8. This CDR3 has 14 residues. The germline CDR1 and CDR2 sequences are DFQATT and SNEGSKA (reference sequence). This CDR3 reads CSARGGERPDTQYF. DNA for the CDR3: TGCAGTGCCCGCGGGGGGGAGAGGCCAGATACGCAGTATTTT.

The chain has TRBV20-1 and TRBJ2-1, with D possibly being TRBD1 or TRBD2 (6 bases each). This CDR3 contains 15 residues. The V end lost 6 bases, the J end lost 7 bases, and 22 bases lay between the germline ends. Germline CDR1 reads DFQATT; CDR2 reads SNEGSKA (reference sequence). CDR3 sequence reads: CSARGGSGPKNEQFF. The CDR3 DNA is TGCAGTGCACGAGGGGGGAGCGGCCCGAAAAATGAGCAGTTCTTC.

V and J are TRBV6-2 or TRBV6-3 and TRBJ2-2; 11 bases align to TRBD2. Germline V lookup: CDR1 MNHEY, CDR2 SVGEGT. The CDR3 consists of 18 residues. The ends lost 5 bases at V and 3 bases at J; junction bases unmatched: 11. The CDR3 nucleotides are TGTGCCAGCAGTAACCGCCCTAGCGGGAGGAGGTACACCGGGGAGCTGTTTTTT. It translates to CASSNRPSGRRYTGELFF.

This clonotype was observed many times. The chain is built from TRBV7-2 and TRBJ2-7; D not certain. Trimming removed 2 bases from V and 0 bases from J, with 11 bases in between. Germline V gives CDR1 SGHTA, CDR2 FQGNSA. CDR3 length: 15 residues. CDR3 coding DNA: TGTGCCAGCAGCTTATATGGTCGAAGCTCCTACGAGCAGTACTTC. Translating it yields CASSLYGRSSYEQYF.

This clonotype was seen a single time. The junction departs from the called germline gene at one end, perhaps through a read error. This chain connects TRBV12-3 or TRBV12-4 to TRBJ2-5, with 7 bases that match TRBD1. The CDR3 extends over 18 amino acids. CDR3 in DNA: TGTACCAGCAGTTTACGAAAAACAGGGGCGTCGAAATTGGAGACCCAGTACTTC. The encoded protein is CTSSLRKTGASKLETQYF.

This clonotype was detected ten times or more. One end of the junction does not line up with germline, which may come from a read error. This chain connects TRBV7-2 to TRBJ1-5; D is uncertain. Germline V CDR1 and CDR2: SGHTA, FQGNSA. This CDR3 spans 13 amino acids. The CDR3 nucleotides are TGTGCTAGCAGCTTAGGACGTAATCAGCCCCAGCATTTT. Its translation: CASSLGRNQPQHF.

In this sample, this clonotype turned up a few times. J is TRBJ2-3 and V is TRBV10-3, with D possibly being TRBD2 (6 bases). There are 15 residues in the CDR3. Trimming took 2 bases from V and 1 from J, leaving 10 bases between them. Looked up from germline, CDR1 is ENHRY and CDR2 is SYGVKD. For the CDR3, the DNA is TGTGCCATCAGTGAGCAACAGCGGGGCACAGATACGCAGTATTTT. Its translation is CAISEQQRGTDTQYF.

To note about this clonotype: One end of the junction fails to match germline, which may point to a read error. The rearrangement links TRBV20-1 to TRBJ1-5; D is perhaps TRBD1 (5 bases). CDR1 DFQATT and CDR2 SNEGSKA come from the germline V gene (reference sequence). This CDR3 contains 14 residues. As DNA, the CDR3 is TGCAGTGCTAGGGCGGGGGACCGTTATCAGCCCCAGCAATTT. Its protein is CSARAGDRYQPQQF.